A selection of T cell receptor beta chains follows, all from one sample in a study of blood T cell repertoires in COVID-19. The table came from immunoSEQ multiplex PCR; TCRdb's copy has only in-frame clones and leaves some out. Altogether some 150,000 clones are present, approximately 89% being singletons, with the ten largest covering around 1.5%. Specimen: peripheral blood. Every receptor here comes from a human donor in a cohort sampled during active COVID-19. CDR3s include the opening cysteine and the closing phenylalanine or tryptophan. D genes are given only for firm matches. Some rows have no size entry. The others give once, few or many, or a class for an expanded clone.

NA,TRBV4-2,NA,TRBJ1-3,CASSQENAQGSGNTIYF,TGTGCCAGCAGCCAAGAAAACGCACAGGGTTCTGGAAACACCATATATTTT
TRBD1,TRBV5-4,NA,TRBJ1-4,CASSLDRGDEKLFF,TGTGCCAGCAGCTTGGACAGGGGTGATGAAAAACTGTTTTTT
TRBD1,TRBV29-1,once,TRBJ2-7,CSVTSDYWDREYEQYF,TGCAGCGTGACCTCAGACTATTGGGACAGGGAGTACGAGCAGTACTTC
NA,TRBV19,NA,TRBJ2-7,CASSIQESSYEQYF,TGTGCCAGTAGTATCCAGGAAAGCTCCTACGAGCAGTACTTC
TRBD2,TRBV7-3,once,TRBJ2-5,CASSLKAGAETQYF,TGTGCCAGCAGCTTAAAAGCGGGGGCGGAGACCCAGTACTTC
TRBD1,TRBV5-1,NA,TRBJ2-5,CASSSRQGRRQETQYF,TGCGCCAGCAGCTCCCGACAGGGAAGGAGGCAAGAGACCCAGTACTTC
NA,TRBV29-1,NA,TRBJ2-1,CSVEAGTLSYNEQFF,TGCAGCGTTGAAGCCGGGACACTCTCCTACAATGAGCAGTTCTTC
NA,TRBV12-3/TRBV12-4,NA,TRBJ1-4,CASKGQPGEKLFF,TGTGCCAGCAAGGGGCAACCGGGTGAAAAACTGTTTTTT
NA,TRBV30,NA,TRBJ1-4,CAWSVGGGYEKLFF,TGTGCCTGGAGTGTCGGGGGAGGTTATGAAAAACTGTTTTTT
TRBD1,TRBV7-2,NA,TRBJ1-2,CASSPQGVRGYTF,TGTGCCAGCAGCCCCCAGGGGGTAAGGGGCTACACCTTC
TRBD1,TRBV7-3,NA,TRBJ1-6,CASGQGSNSPLHF,TGTGCTTCGGGACAGGGAAGTAATTCACCCCTCCACTTT
NA,TRBV30,many,TRBJ1-1,CAWSAGNTEAFF,TGTGCCTGGAGTGCGGGGAACACTGAAGCTTTCTTT
TRBD1,TRBV2,few,TRBJ1-2,CASAISRTGPYGYTF,TGTGCCAGCGCGATTTCCCGGACAGGGCCCTATGGCTACACCTTC
TRBD1,TRBV11-2,NA,TRBJ1-5,CASSWGQGGQPQHF,TGTGCCAGCAGCTGGGGACAGGGAGGCCAGCCCCAGCATTTT
TRBD1,TRBV2,NA,TRBJ1-1,CASSLTWRTGNTEAFF,TGTGCCAGCAGTCTAACTTGGAGGACAGGGAACACTGAAGCTTTCTTT
NA,TRBV6-5,NA,TRBJ2-6,CASRMTGEGNVLTF,TGTGCCAGCAGGATGACGGGGGAAGGCAACGTCCTGACTTTC
NA,TRBV19,once,TRBJ1-1,CASRPLGGMNTEAFF,TGTGCCAGTAGGCCCCTCGGGGGGATGAACACTGAAGCTTTCTTT
TRBD1,TRBV7-8,NA,TRBJ1-2,CASSLLVGGIYGYTF,TGTGCCAGCAGCCTTCTTGTAGGGGGCATCTATGGCTACACCTTC
TRBD1,TRBV5-1,NA,TRBJ2-1,CASSTGGTGPQFF,TGCGCCAGCAGCACCGGAGGGACAGGCCCCCAGTTCTTC
NA,TRBV12-3/TRBV12-4,once,TRBJ2-7,CASSFDSYEQYF,TGTGCCAGCAGTTTCGACAGCTACGAGCAGTACTTC
TRBD1,TRBV5-1,NA,TRBJ1-3,CASSPTGASGNTIYF,TGCGCCAGCAGCCCGACAGGGGCCTCTGGAAACACCATATATTTT
NA,TRBV6-5,once,TRBJ1-2,CASSRDRTDYGYTF,TGTGCCAGCAGCCGCGACAGGACGGACTATGGCTACACCTTC
TRBD1,TRBV15,NA,TRBJ2-7,CATSGGTGYEQYF,TGTGCCACCAGCGGAGGGACAGGGTACGAGCAGTACTTC
NA,TRBV20-1,NA,TRBJ2-5,CSARRGETQYF,TGCAGTGCTAGAAGGGGAGAGACCCAGTACTTC
NA,TRBV19,NA,TRBJ1-5,CASSNEGRQPQHF,TGTGCCAGTAGTAACGAGGGAAGACAGCCCCAGCATTTT